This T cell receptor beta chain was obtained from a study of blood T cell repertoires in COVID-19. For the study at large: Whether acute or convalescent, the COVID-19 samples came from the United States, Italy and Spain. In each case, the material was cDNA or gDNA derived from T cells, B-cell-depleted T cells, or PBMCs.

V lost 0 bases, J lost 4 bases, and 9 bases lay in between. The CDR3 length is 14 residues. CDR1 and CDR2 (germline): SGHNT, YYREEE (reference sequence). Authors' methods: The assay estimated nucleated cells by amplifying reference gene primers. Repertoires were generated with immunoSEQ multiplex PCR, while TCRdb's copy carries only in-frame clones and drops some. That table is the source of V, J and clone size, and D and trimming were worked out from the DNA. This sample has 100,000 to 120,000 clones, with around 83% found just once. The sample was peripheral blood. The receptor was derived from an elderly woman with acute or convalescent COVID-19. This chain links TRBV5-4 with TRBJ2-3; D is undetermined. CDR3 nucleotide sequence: TGTGCCAGCAGCTTGGATAGCACCTCAGATACGCAGTATTTT. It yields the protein CASSLDSTSDTQYF.